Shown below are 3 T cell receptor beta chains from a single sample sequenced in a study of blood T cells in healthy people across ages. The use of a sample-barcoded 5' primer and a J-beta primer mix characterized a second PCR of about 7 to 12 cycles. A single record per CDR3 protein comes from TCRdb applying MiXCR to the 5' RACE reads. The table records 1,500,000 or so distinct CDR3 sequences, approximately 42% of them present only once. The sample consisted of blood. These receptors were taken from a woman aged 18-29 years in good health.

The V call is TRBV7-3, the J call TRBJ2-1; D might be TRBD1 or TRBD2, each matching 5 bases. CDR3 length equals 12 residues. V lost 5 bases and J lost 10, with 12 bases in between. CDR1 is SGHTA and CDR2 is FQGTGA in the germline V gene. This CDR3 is CASSKTGQEQFF. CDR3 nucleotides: TGTGCCAGCAGCAAAACGGGGCAGGAGCAGTTCTTC.

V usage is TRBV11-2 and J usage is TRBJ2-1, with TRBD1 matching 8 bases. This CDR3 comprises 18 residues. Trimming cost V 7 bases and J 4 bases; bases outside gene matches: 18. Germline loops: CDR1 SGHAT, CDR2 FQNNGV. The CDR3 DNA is TGTGCCAGCATCAATGGTGGAGTTGGGGACAGGCCTTACAATGAGCAGTTCTTC. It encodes CASINGGVGDRPYNEQFF.

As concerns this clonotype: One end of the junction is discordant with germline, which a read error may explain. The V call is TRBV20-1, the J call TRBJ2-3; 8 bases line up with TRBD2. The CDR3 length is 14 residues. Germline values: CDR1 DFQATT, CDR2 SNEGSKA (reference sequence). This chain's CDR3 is CSAPDWTSTDMQYF. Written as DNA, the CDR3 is TGCAGTGCTCCGGACTGGACTAGCACAGATATGCAGTATTTT.